The 32 T cell receptor beta chains below come from one sample, sequenced in a study of control samples from healthy donors and cancer patients. Repertoires were generated with immunoSEQ multiplex PCR, while TCRdb's copy carries only in-frame clones and drops some. The table records 65,000 to 95,000 clones, about 88% of them present only once. The sample comprised blood. All receptors come from a man aged 45-60 years in good health.

The rearrangement joins TRBV9 to TRBJ2-5; the match to TRBD2 covers 9 bases. V gave up 3 bases and J gave up 7 bases; unmatched junction bases: 10. The CDR3 covers 15 residues. Germline V gives CDR1 SGDLS, CDR2 YYNGEE. The CDR3 loop is CASSDAGGPWGTQYF. The CDR3 DNA follows: TGTGCCAGCAGCGACGCGGGGGGGCCATGGGGGACCCAGTACTTC. The whole variable domain, filled in from reference TRBV9 and TRBJ2-5, reads DSGVTQTPKHLITATGQRVTLRCSPRSGDLSVYWYQQSLDQGLQFLIQYYNGEERAKGNILERFSAQQFPDLHSELNLSSLELGDSALYFCASSDAGGPWGTQYFGPGTRLLVL.

The chain uses TRBV7-9 and TRBJ1-1; D ambiguous. Germline values: CDR1 SEHNR, CDR2 FQNEAQ (reference sequence). The germline V and J ends were trimmed by 0 bases and 0 bases, with 8 bases remaining between them. The CDR3 loop spans 15 amino acids. This CDR3 reads CASSLARSMNTEAFF. The CDR3 DNA sequence: TGTGCCAGCAGCTTAGCCAGGAGTATGAACACTGAAGCTTTCTTT.

The chain links TRBV24-1 to TRBJ1-4, with 10 bases that match TRBD1. The CDR3 loop spans 15 amino acids. V shed 3 bases, J shed 6 bases, and the junction held 3 bases outside the gene matches. Per the germline V gene, CDR1 is KGHDR and CDR2 is SFDVKD. CDR3 protein: CATSDPGTGDEKLFF. In DNA, the CDR3 is TGTGCCACCAGTGATCCCGGGACAGGGGATGAAAAACTGTTTTTT.

This chain uses TRBV5-6 with TRBJ1-3; 7 positions agree with TRBD1. The CDR3 contains 15 residues. The V gene end was trimmed by 0 bases and the J gene end by 4 bases; junction bases not matched to a gene: 4. Germline V lookup: CDR1 SGHDT, CDR2 YYEEEE. The CDR3 here is CASSLEGGRGNTIYF. In DNA form, the CDR3 reads TGTGCCAGCAGCTTGGAAGGGGGCCGGGGAAACACCATATATTTT.

This rearrangement joins TRBV6-1 to TRBJ1-6; 7 bases line up with TRBD1. Looked up from germline, CDR1 is MNHNS and CDR2 is SASEGT. This CDR3 spans 15 amino acids. Unmatched junction bases numbered 11, after V lost 2 bases and J lost 13 bases. The CDR3 coding sequence is TGTGCCAGCAGTGAACGTGGCGCAGGGGGAGGGCCCCTCCACTTT. As protein: CASSERGAGGGPLHF.

The CDR3 nucleotides are TGTGCCAGTAGCTCCGGGACTAGCGGGGGCCTCTCCTACGAGCAGTACTTC. Translated, it gives CASSSGTSGGLSYEQYF. The V gene is TRBV19, the J gene TRBJ2-7; 14 bases agree with TRBD2. The V gene end was trimmed by 6 bases and the J gene end by 0 bases; junction bases not matched to a gene: 7. Germline V CDR1 and CDR2: LNHDA, SQIVND (reference sequence). This CDR3 is built from 17 residues.

The chain combines TRBV30 with TRBJ1-1; D is perhaps TRBD1 (5 bases). The CDR3 spans 15 residues. Germline assignment: CDR1 GTSNPN and CDR2 SVGIG (reference sequence). V was pared by 2 bases and J by 4 bases, with 17 bases between. CDR3 nucleotides: TGTGCCTGGAGTATCCCCGTGATGGGGCTCACTGAAGCTTTCTTT. It specifies CAWSIPVMGLTEAFF.

V usage is TRBV30 and J usage is TRBJ1-2; D is unresolved. Germline V CDR1 and CDR2: GTSNPN, SVGIG (reference sequence). The CDR3 totals 9 residues. The V end was cut by 1 base, the J end by 10 bases, with 4 bases between. The CDR3 DNA follows: TGTGCCTGGAGTGAGGTCTACACCTTC. Translating gives CAWSEVYTF.

V gene TRBV3-1 (or the pseudogene TRBV3-2) combines with J gene TRBJ1-2, with unresolved D. Trimming stripped 4 bases from V and 4 bases from J, with 13 bases between. The CDR3 covers 14 residues. The germline gives CDR1 LGHDT, CDR2 YNNKEL (reference sequence). The CDR3 loop reads CASSPGSAGYGYTF. The CDR3 coding sequence is TGTGCCAGCAGCCCCGGATCGGCGGGCTATGGCTACACCTTC.

This clone was seen a few times. V and J are TRBV19 and TRBJ2-7; 7 nucleotides agree with TRBD2. The CDR3 runs to 13 residues. V dropped 7 bases and J dropped 11; count of bases not matched to a gene: 14. CDR1 LNHDA and CDR2 SQIVND come from the germline V gene (reference sequence). The CDR3 sequence is CASTKTGSGEEYF. CDR3 nucleotide sequence: TGTGCCAGTACCAAAACGGGGAGCGGGGAAGAGTACTTC.

The chain recombines TRBV19 with TRBJ1-5; no clear D gene. There are 13 residues in the CDR3. V dropped 5 bases and J dropped 7 bases, with 12 bases sitting between them. In germline, CDR1 is LNHDA, CDR2 SQIVND (reference sequence). CDR3 protein: CASSSTLIQPQHF. The CDR3 DNA follows: TGTGCCAGTAGTTCCACCCTAATCCAGCCCCAGCATTTT.

This chain joins TRBV30 and TRBJ2-1; TRBD1 matches at 7 bases. This CDR3 comprises 14 residues. Germline assignment: CDR1 GTSNPN and CDR2 SVGIG (reference sequence). The junction had 7 bases not matched to a gene; V was cut back by 4 bases and J by 4 bases. CDR3 DNA sequence: TGTGCCTGGACGCCGGGACAGCCATACAATGAGCAGTTCTTC. This encodes CAWTPGQPYNEQFF.

The chain employs TRBV4-3 and TRBJ1-1, with D maybe TRBD1 (5 bases). Per germline, CDR1 LGHNA and CDR2 YSLEER. The length of the CDR3 is 13 residues. The germline V and J ends were trimmed by 3 bases and 3 bases, with 8 bases remaining between them. The CDR3 spells CASSHRGDTEAFF. The CDR3 nucleotides are TGCGCCAGCAGCCACCGGGGGGACACTGAAGCTTTCTTT.

The V and J genes are TRBV6-1 and TRBJ2-4, with D hard to call. The CDR3 contains 17 residues. From germline, CDR1 is MNHNS and CDR2 SASEGT. With 1 base removed from V and 2 bases from J, the gap between germline ends came to 15 bases. The CDR3 region has the DNA TGTGCCAGCAGTGAAGTCGGCAGGATCATCCCCAAAAACATTCAGTACTTC. It yields the protein CASSEVGRIIPKNIQYF.

The genes are TRBV4-1 and TRBJ2-5; D is uncertain. This CDR3 is built from 14 residues. Per germline, CDR1 MGHRA and CDR2 YSYEKL. V was cut by 0 bases and J by 9 bases, with 14 bases left in between. CDR3: CASSQDMTVEAQYF. The CDR3 nucleotides read TGCGCCAGCAGCCAAGATATGACCGTTGAGGCCCAGTACTTC.

The gene calls are TRBV12-3 or TRBV12-4 and TRBJ2-7; no clear D gene. Trimming cost V 7 bases and J 7 bases, with 17 bases left between them. This CDR3 is 13 amino acids long. The CDR3 DNA follows: TGTGCCAGCAAGGATAGCCTAATCAAGGAGCAGTACTTC. Translating gives CASKDSLIKEQYF.

This clone has a handful of counts. The chain has TRBV19 and TRBJ1-6; 8 bases align to TRBD1. CDR1 is LNHDA, CDR2 SQIVND, per germline (reference sequence). The CDR3 covers 14 residues. The V segment lost 6 bases and the J segment 7 bases; nucleotides outside the gene matches: 5. The CDR3 here is CASRPTGGNSPLHF. In DNA, the CDR3 is TGTGCCAGTAGACCTACAGGGGGGAATTCACCCCTCCACTTT.

The J gene is TRBJ1-1, the V gene TRBV14; D gene uncertain. The CDR3 is 15 amino acids. From germline, CDR1 is SGHDN and CDR2 FVKESK. Trimming shortened V by 2 bases and J by 1 base, and 11 bases separated the two germline ends. Here the CDR3 reads CASSQNLPSNTEAFF. The CDR3 DNA reads as TGTGCCAGCAGCCAAAATCTTCCGTCGAACACTGAAGCTTTCTTT.

This chain joins TRBV5-8 and TRBJ1-2, with D unresolved. V lost 4 bases to trimming and J lost 0 bases, with 13 bases between them. The CDR3 runs 15 residues. Germline V gene data show CDR1 as SGHTS and CDR2 as YDEGEE. As DNA, the CDR3 is TGTGCCAGCAGCATTGGACGATCCACTAACTATGGCTACACCTTC. It encodes CASSIGRSTNYGYTF.

The chain has TRBV24-1 and TRBJ1-5; maybe TRBD1 (6 bases). The CDR3 totals 16 residues. The germline CDR1 and CDR2 sequences are KGHDR and SFDVKD. Trimming shortened V by 2 bases and J by 2 bases, and 12 bases separated the two germline ends. This chain's CDR3 is CATSDSGASGNQPQHF. CDR3 DNA: TGTGCCACCAGTGATTCGGGGGCCTCGGGCAATCAGCCCCAGCATTTT.

The V gene is TRBV30, the J gene TRBJ1-5; TRBD1 agrees at 7 bases. Germline lookup yields CDR1 GTSNPN and CDR2 SVGIG (reference sequence). This CDR3 comprises 14 residues. V lost 3 bases, J lost 5 bases, and 7 bases stayed unmatched. The CDR3 sequence is CAWSNRGRDQPQHF. The CDR3 DNA reads TGTGCCTGGAGCAACAGGGGTCGGGATCAGCCCCAGCATTTT.

This clone showed up just once. V gene TRBV7-2 combines with J gene TRBJ1-1; 10 nucleotides agree with TRBD1. The CDR3 covers 16 residues. The junction had 12 bases not matched to a gene; V was cut back by 5 bases and J by 6 bases. Germline CDR1 is SGHTA and CDR2 is FQGNSA. Here the CDR3 reads CASSPLPGTGVPEAFF. DNA for the CDR3: TGTGCCAGCAGCCCACTACCCGGGACAGGGGTTCCTGAAGCTTTCTTT.

The chain joins TRBV11-1 to TRBJ2-6; no definite D call. This CDR3 is built from 13 residues. Between the trimmed V and J ends, which lost 4 bases and 4 bases, there was a span of 5 bases. Germline V gene lookup returns CDR1 SGHAT and CDR2 FQDESV (reference sequence). The CDR3 protein is CASSSPGANVLTF. The DNA of the CDR3 is TGTGCCAGCAGCTCCCCGGGGGCCAACGTCCTGACTTTC.

The CDR3 region is CASSSKIPGQGAYNEQFF. The CDR3 region has the DNA TGTGCCAGCAGCTCCAAAATACCGGGACAGGGGGCGTACAATGAGCAGTTCTTC. J is TRBJ2-1 and V is TRBV7-3; 12 bases are a match to TRBD1. Germline CDR1 and CDR2: SGHTA and FQGTGA. Trimming at V came to 4 bases and at J to 4 bases, leaving 11 bases not matched to a gene. CDR3 length: 18 amino acids.

V is TRBV3-1 (or the pseudogene TRBV3-2) and J is TRBJ1-3; 9 nucleotides align to TRBD1. The CDR3 is 16 amino acids. Per the germline V gene, CDR1 is LGHDT and CDR2 is YNNKEL (reference sequence). V shed 1 base and J 0 bases; nucleotides not matched to a gene: 1. Here the CDR3 reads CASSQGTGVSGNTIYF. DNA of the CDR3: TGTGCCAGCAGCCAAGGGACAGGGGTCTCTGGAAACACCATATATTTT.

The chain combines TRBV9 with TRBJ1-2, with 7 bases fitting TRBD1. Germline V gene lookup returns CDR1 SGDLS and CDR2 YYNGEE. The CDR3 is 14 amino acids. The V gene end was trimmed by 3 bases and the J gene end by 4 bases; junction bases not matched to a gene: 6. The CDR3 region is CASSAKTGLYGYTF. CDR3 in DNA: TGTGCCAGCAGCGCCAAGACAGGGCTCTATGGCTACACCTTC.

The CDR3, as DNA: TGTGCCAGCAGTTACTCAGGGGAGACCCAGTACTTC. Its translation is CASSYSGETQYF. The chain couples TRBV6-5 to TRBJ2-5; no definite D call. The CDR3 extends over 12 amino acids. With 0 bases removed from V and 5 bases from J, the gap between germline ends came to 4 bases. The V gene's germline CDR1 is MNHEY and CDR2 SVGAGI.

This clone occurred once. This chain joins TRBV5-8 and TRBJ2-3; 7 positions match TRBD2. Germline-derived CDR1 and CDR2 are SGHTS and YDEGEE. The CDR3 consists of 15 residues. The J segment lost 3 bases and the V segment lost 3 bases, leaving 7 bases of the junction unmatched. CDR3 loop: CASSSTGGITDTQYF. The CDR3 nucleotides are TGTGCCAGCAGCTCCACCGGGGGGATTACAGATACGCAGTATTTT.

The chain employs TRBV6-5 and TRBJ1-2; no definite D call. CDR1 is MNHEY, CDR2 SVGAGI, per germline. The CDR3 runs to 15 residues. V was pared by 0 bases and J by 8 bases, with 16 bases between. CDR3 in amino acids: CASSYSGLASGGYTF. DNA for the CDR3: TGTGCCAGCAGTTACTCGGGCCTCGCCTCGGGGGGCTACACCTTC.

The chain is built from TRBV6-5 and TRBJ1-1; possibly TRBD1 for D (6 bases). The CDR3 runs to 14 residues. V was cut by 2 bases and J by 6 bases, with 13 bases left in between. CDR1 and CDR2 (germline): MNHEY, SVGAGI. The CDR3 is CASSYNQGFPEAFF. DNA for the CDR3: TGTGCCAGCAGTTACAACCAGGGGTTCCCTGAAGCTTTCTTT.

The CDR3 sequence: CATRAGQTVDTIYF. For the CDR3, the DNA is TGTGCCACCAGAGCAGGGCAGACGGTGGACACCATATATTTT. The gene calls are TRBV6-5 and TRBJ1-3; D might be TRBD1 (5 bases). The ends were cut back, 10 bases at V and 8 bases at J, with 21 bases in the middle. Looked up from germline, CDR1 is MNHEY and CDR2 is SVGAGI. This CDR3 spans 14 amino acids.

This clone was recorded only once. The rearrangement uses TRBV7-8 and TRBJ1-3; tentatively, D is TRBD1 (6 bases). This CDR3 is 17 amino acids long. Trimming stripped 2 bases from V and 0 bases from J, with 14 bases between. Per germline, CDR1 SGHVS and CDR2 FQNEAQ. Written as DNA, the CDR3 is TGTGCCAGCAGCTTACCCGTAGGGGGTACCTCTGGAAACACCATATATTTT. This translates into CASSLPVGGTSGNTIYF.